The 29 T cell receptor beta chains listed next were all sequenced from one sample in a study of technical replicates of blood from several donors. TCRdb's copy holds only in-frame clones and misses some; the assay was immunoSEQ multiplex PCR. The repertoire has fewer than 70,000 clones, roughly 92% of them found once; the top ten carry about 0.2%. What was sequenced was T cells isolated from PBMCs. These receptors all come from a human donor in good health.

The rearrangement joins TRBV9 to TRBJ1-4; 12 nucleotides line up with TRBD1. CDR3 size: 15 residues. J lost 11 bases, V lost 0 bases, and 5 bases had no gene match. Germline values: CDR1 SGDLS, CDR2 YYNGEE. The CDR3: CASSVEGTGGGKLFF. The CDR3 DNA follows: TGTGCCAGCAGCGTAGAGGGGACAGGGGGCGGGAAACTGTTTTTT.

The V call is TRBV14, the J call TRBJ2-5; a weak D match, TRBD1 (5 bases). Germline V gene sequence: CDR1 SGHDN, CDR2 FVKESK. The CDR3 length is 14 residues. V lost 1 base and J 0 bases, leaving 6 bases between the germline ends. This chain's CDR3 is CASSQVRDQETQYF. Here the CDR3 DNA reads TGTGCCAGCAGCCAAGTCAGGGACCAAGAGACCCAGTACTTC.

The V gene is TRBV7-9, the J gene TRBJ2-2, with a weak D call TRBD2 (5 bases). V dropped 1 base and J dropped 3 bases, with 6 bases sitting between them. The CDR3 is made up of 14 amino acids. CDR1 and CDR2 (germline): SEHNR, FQNEAQ (reference sequence). CDR3 protein: CASSLGGDTGELFF. The CDR3 nucleotides read TGTGCCAGCAGCTTAGGGGGAGACACCGGGGAGCTGTTTTTT.

V and J are TRBV28 and TRBJ2-7, with 8 bases lining up with TRBD1. This CDR3 region has 14 residues. CDR1 is MDHEN, CDR2 SYDVKM, per germline. The junction had 7 bases not matched to a gene; V was cut back by 7 bases and J by 2 bases. The CDR3, as DNA: TGTGCCAGCACCCTGACAGGGGTAGCCTACGAGCAGTACTTC. It translates to CASTLTGVAYEQYF.

This chain connects TRBV15 to TRBJ2-1, with 14 bases matching TRBD2. J was trimmed by 9 bases and V by 3 bases; bases with no gene match: 10. The CDR3 has 17 residues. Germline V gene sequence: CDR1 LNHNV, CDR2 YYDKDF (reference sequence). The CDR3 spells CATSRTSGTSGSVEQFF. CDR3 in DNA: TGTGCCACCAGCAGGACATCCGGGACTAGCGGGAGTGTTGAGCAGTTCTTC.

V usage is TRBV7-3 and J usage is TRBJ2-3; 10 bases align to TRBD2. The germline gives CDR1 SGHTA, CDR2 FQGTGA. The CDR3 runs to 16 residues. The junction had 1 base not matched to a gene; V was cut back by 1 base and J by 0 bases. CDR3 coding DNA: TGTGCCAGCAGCTTAAGGGGACTAGCGAGCACAGATACGCAGTATTTT. Translation gives CASSLRGLASTDTQYF.

This sequence joins TRBV5-4 and TRBJ2-7, with a weak D call TRBD2 (6 bases). The germline gives CDR1 SGHNT, CDR2 YYREEE (reference sequence). There are 15 residues in the CDR3. The V end lost 3 bases, the J end lost 1 base, and 14 bases lay between the germline ends. This CDR3 reads CASSSPREVSYEQYF. CDR3 DNA: TGTGCCAGCAGCTCTCCGAGGGAGGTGTCCTACGAGCAGTACTTC.

The chain couples TRBV7-9 to TRBJ1-4; 8 bases match TRBD1. This CDR3 contains 17 residues. V shed 1 base and J 6 bases; nucleotides not matched to a gene: 10. The germline gives CDR1 SEHNR, CDR2 FQNEAQ (reference sequence). The CDR3 DNA is TGTGCCAGCAGCTTAGGGGTGGGGACAGGATCCGATGAAAAACTGTTTTTT. Translating gives CASSLGVGTGSDEKLFF.

The rearrangement uses TRBV6-6 and TRBJ1-2; weak D call: TRBD1 (6 bases). Germline V CDR1 and CDR2: MNHNY, SVGAGI (reference sequence). Trimming removed 5 bases from V and 5 bases from J, with 12 bases in between. The CDR3 extends over 13 amino acids. The CDR3 protein is CASSNDRLYGYTF. CDR3 DNA: TGTGCCAGCAGTAACGACAGGCTTTATGGCTACACCTTC.

This clone was seen once. V gene TRBV6-5 combines with J gene TRBJ2-7, with 11 bases fitting TRBD2. The germline CDR1 and CDR2 sequences are MNHEY and SVGAGI. V shed 10 bases, J shed 2 bases, and the junction held 7 bases outside the gene matches. This CDR3 spans 14 amino acids. CDR3 bases: TGTGCCACCGCTAGCGGGAGGACTACCTACGAGCAGTACTTC. Encoded protein: CATASGRTTYEQYF.

This chain uses TRBV5-6 with TRBJ1-1, with 8 positions matching TRBD1. After removal of 4 bases from V and 3 bases from J, the junction contained 2 bases not matched to a gene. CDR1 and CDR2 (germline): SGHDT, YYEEEE. There are 13 residues in the CDR3. Written as DNA, the CDR3 is TGTGCCAGCAGCGCGGACAGGGACACTGAAGCTTTCTTT. It encodes CASSADRDTEAFF. Based on the CDR3 plus reference TRBV5-6 and TRBJ1-1, the full variable domain is DAGVTQSPTHLIKTRGQQVTLRCSPKSGHDTVSWYQQALGQGPQFIFQYYEEEERQRGNFPDRFSGHQFPNYSSELNVNALLLGDSALYLCASSADRDTEAFFGQGTRLTVV.

This clone was counted a single time. The V gene is TRBV6-6, the J gene TRBJ2-7, with 9 nucleotides matching TRBD1. The V segment lost 10 bases and the J segment 3 bases; nucleotides outside the gene matches: 10. The CDR3 runs to 14 residues. Germline V gives CDR1 MNHNY, CDR2 SVGAGI (reference sequence). The CDR3 DNA follows: TGTGCCACCTCAACCGGGACAGGGAACTACGAGCAGTACTTC. Its protein product is CATSTGTGNYEQYF.

The genes are TRBV28 and TRBJ2-1; 9 nucleotides line up with TRBD1. J was trimmed by 8 bases and V by 6 bases; bases with no gene match: 8. The V gene's germline CDR1 is MDHEN and CDR2 SYDVKM. There are 14 residues in the CDR3. The CDR3 bases are TGTGCCAGCAGCGTAGGGGGACAGGGAGATGAGCAGTTCTTC. This codes for CASSVGGQGDEQFF.

A single count supports this clone. The chain combines TRBV5-6 with TRBJ2-3; 8 nucleotides align to TRBD2. CDR3 length equals 14 residues. With V trimmed by 5 bases and J by 4 bases, 6 bases remained unmatched. In germline, CDR1 is SGHDT, CDR2 YYEEEE. The CDR3 nucleotides are TGTGCCAGCAGTGGAGCGGGGGATTCAGATACGCAGTATTTT. Protein sequence: CASSGAGDSDTQYF. Combining the CDR3 with reference TRBV5-6 and TRBJ2-3 gives the whole variable domain DAGVTQSPTHLIKTRGQQVTLRCSPKSGHDTVSWYQQALGQGPQFIFQYYEEEERQRGNFPDRFSGHQFPNYSSELNVNALLLGDSALYLCASSGAGDSDTQYFGPGTRLTVL.

V is TRBV29-1 and J is TRBJ1-2; 8 bases are a match to TRBD1. V lost 7 bases and J lost 0; bases outside the gene matches: 4. The CDR3 contains 13 residues. Germline-derived CDR1 and CDR2 are SQVTM and ANQGSEA. The CDR3 protein is CSGGDRSNYGYTF. CDR3 in DNA: TGCAGCGGGGGGGACAGGTCTAACTATGGCTACACCTTC. Combining the CDR3 with reference TRBV29-1 and TRBJ1-2 gives the whole variable domain SAVISQKPSRDICQRGTSLTIQCQVDSQVTMMFWYRQQPGQSLTLIATANQGSEATYESGFVIDKFPISRPNLTFSTLTVSNMSPEDSSIYLCSGGDRSNYGYTFGSGTRLTVV.

CDR3 nucleotide sequence: TGTGCCAGCAGCTACCTATTTGGACAGGGCTACAATGAGCAGTTCTTC. Protein product: CASSYLFGQGYNEQFF. This rearrangement joins TRBV6-5 to TRBJ2-1, with 8 bases lining up with TRBD1. Trimming took 6 bases from V and 3 from J; bases not matched to a gene: 10. The germline CDR1 and CDR2 sequences are MNHEY and SVGAGI. The CDR3 sequence is 16 residues long.

V and J are TRBV10-3 and TRBJ2-3, with D unresolved. Germline CDR1 and CDR2: ENHRY and SYGVKD. Trimming removed 1 base at V and 1 base at J, with 9 bases between. The CDR3 consists of 15 residues. The DNA for the CDR3 is TGTGCCATCAGTGAGTTCCAGTCTCGCACAGATACGCAGTATTTT. Protein sequence: CAISEFQSRTDTQYF.

CDR3: CASSLSWGTGGTYEQYF. In nucleotides, the CDR3 is TGTGCCAGCAGCCTATCCTGGGGGACAGGGGGCACCTACGAGCAGTACTTC. The chain joins TRBV14 to TRBJ2-7; TRBD1 matches 12 bases. Trimming took 4 bases from V and 2 from J; bases not matched to a gene: 9. The CDR3 runs 17 residues. Per the germline V gene, CDR1 is SGHDN and CDR2 is FVKESK.

This chain links TRBV6-5 with TRBJ1-4; no reliable D call. This CDR3 region has 14 residues. V dropped 2 bases and J dropped 10 bases, with 14 bases sitting between them. Germline lookup yields CDR1 MNHEY and CDR2 SVGAGI. As DNA, the CDR3 is TGTGCCAGCAGTTACAATCAGGACTCCGGAAAACTGTTTTTT. Its translation is CASSYNQDSGKLFF.

V usage is TRBV5-1 and J usage is TRBJ2-7; D unresolved. V was clipped by 0 bases and J by 3 bases, with 13 bases between them. The germline V gene has CDR1 SGHRS and CDR2 YFSETQ. CDR3 size: 15 residues. CDR3 residues: CASSLGAGTIYEQYF. CDR3 nucleotide sequence: TGCGCCAGCAGCTTGGGTGCAGGAACGATCTACGAGCAGTACTTC.

The V and J genes are TRBV5-4 and TRBJ2-3, with 10 bases identical to TRBD2. This CDR3 spans 15 amino acids. Trimming took 1 base from V and 4 from J; bases not matched to a gene: 3. Per germline, CDR1 SGHNT and CDR2 YYREEE (reference sequence). CDR3 sequence reads: CASSLLAGVADTQYF. CDR3 coding DNA: TGTGCCAGCAGCTTGCTAGCGGGAGTGGCAGATACGCAGTATTTT.

The genes are TRBV10-3 and TRBJ2-1, with 11 bases aligning to TRBD2. There are 16 residues in the CDR3. Losses at the gene ends were 4 bases for V and 8 bases for J; bases not matched to a gene: 10. From germline, CDR1 is ENHRY and CDR2 SYGVKD. The CDR3 bases are TGTGCCATCAGTGGTGATAGCGGGAGGGGAGGGGATGAGCAGTTCTTC. It codes for CAISGDSGRGGDEQFF.

The J gene is TRBJ2-1, the V gene TRBV28; D is perhaps TRBD2 (5 bases). The germline V gene encodes CDR1 MDHEN and CDR2 SYDVKM. The CDR3 is made up of 14 amino acids. V was clipped by 3 bases and J by 4 bases, with 10 bases between them. CDR3 DNA: TGTGCCAGCAGTTTTGAGGGTTTATACAATGAGCAGTTCTTC. This gives the protein CASSFEGLYNEQFF.

The V gene is TRBV18, the J gene TRBJ1-1, with TRBD1 as a possible D gene (5 bases). In germline, CDR1 is KGHSH, CDR2 LQKENI. Between the trimmed V and J ends, which lost 2 bases and 3 bases, there was a span of 22 bases. The CDR3 is 18 amino acids. The CDR3 DNA reads as TGTGCCAGCTCACCAAAGCATAGCGGGTATCCGGGACACACTGAAGCTTTCTTT. It is translated as CASSPKHSGYPGHTEAFF.

This chain links TRBV7-9 with TRBJ2-2, with D perhaps TRBD2 (5 bases). The germline V and J ends were trimmed by 3 bases and 5 bases, with 7 bases remaining between them. This CDR3 spans 13 amino acids. The germline V gene has CDR1 SEHNR and CDR2 FQNEAQ (reference sequence). In DNA, the CDR3 is TGTGCCAGCAGCTTTGAGCGGACCGGGGAGCTGTTTTTT. Encoded protein: CASSFERTGELFF. Filled out from reference TRBV7-9 and TRBJ2-2, the complete variable domain reads DTGVSQNPRHKITKRGQNVTFRCDPISEHNRLYWYRQTLGQGPEFLTYFQNEAQLEKSRLLSDRFSAERPKGSFSTLEIQRTEQGDSAMYLCASSFERTGELFFGEGSRLTVL.

The chain is built from TRBV11-3 and TRBJ2-7, with D tentatively TRBD2 (7 bases). V shed 8 bases and J shed 5 bases, with 19 bases lying between them. The CDR3 spans 14 residues. Germline V gene lookup returns CDR1 SGHNT and CDR2 YENEEA. CDR3 DNA sequence: TGTGCCAGCGGGCTGGGGGGGGACATCGACGAGCAGTACTTC. It specifies CASGLGGDIDEQYF.

The gene calls are TRBV10-1 and TRBJ2-3; D is perhaps TRBD2 (5 bases). The CDR3 loop spans 16 amino acids. V was trimmed by 3 bases and J by 0 bases, leaving 13 bases between them. Germline-derived CDR1 and CDR2 are WNHNN and SYGVQD (reference sequence). The CDR3 sequence: CASSERVRGSTDTQYF. In nucleotides, the CDR3 is TGCGCCAGCAGTGAAAGGGTCCGGGGTAGCACAGATACGCAGTATTTT.

The V gene is TRBV28, the J gene TRBJ2-7, with a weak D call TRBD1 (5 bases). This CDR3 contains 16 residues. Germline lookup yields CDR1 MDHEN and CDR2 SYDVKM. Trimming stripped 2 bases from V and 0 bases from J, with 14 bases between. DNA for the CDR3: TGTGCCAGCAGTTTAGACAGACGTTTAAGCTCCTACGAGCAGTACTTC. Translated, it gives CASSLDRRLSSYEQYF.

The chain recombines TRBV7-9 with TRBJ1-4, with 11 bases identical to TRBD1. This CDR3 is built from 15 residues. J was trimmed by 7 bases and V by 4 bases; bases with no gene match: 5. CDR1 and CDR2 (germline): SEHNR, FQNEAQ (reference sequence). CDR3 region: CASSSTGTGGEKLFF. Here the CDR3 DNA reads TGTGCCAGCAGCTCAACCGGGACAGGGGGTGAAAAACTGTTTTTT.